Listed below are T cell receptor beta chains from one sample, sequenced in a study of shared clonotypes between healthy human individuals. Libraries were prepared by immunoSEQ multiplex PCR; TCRdb keeps only in-frame clonotypes and omits some of them. The data hold roughly 660,000 clones, with roughly 88% observed a single time. The sample was memory CD8+ T cells from PBMCs. These receptors all stem from a man between 18 and 29 years old in good health. Some clones in this sample may be carry-over from other donors' samples. CDR3s include the opening cysteine and the closing phenylalanine or tryptophan. A D gene is named only where the DNA matches it firmly. Where a row states a size, it is once, few, many or the class of an expanded clone; other rows omit it.

TRBV30	-	few	TRBJ1-1	TGTGCCTGGAGTGTTACCTACGAAGCTTTCTTT	CAWSVTYEAFF
TRBV6-5	-	-	TRBJ1-3	TGTGCCAGCAGCCGGTCCGACAGAAGTGGAAACACCATATATTTT	CASSRSDRSGNTIYF
TRBV27	-	-	TRBJ2-3	TGTGCCAGCAGTCCTCTAAAAGGAAACACAGATACGCAGTATTTT	CASSPLKGNTDTQYF
TRBV4-1	-	-	TRBJ2-1	TGCGCCAGCAGCCAAGGCGGCAATGAGCAGTTCTTC	CASSQGGNEQFF
TRBV5-5	TRBD1	few	TRBJ2-7	TGTGCCAGCAGCCATAGCCGGGACAGGGTCTACGAGCAGTACTTC	CASSHSRDRVYEQYF
TRBV15	-	-	TRBJ1-4	TGTGCCACCGCCCACGGGGGCGGTGATGAAAAACTGTTTTTT	CATAHGGGDEKLFF
TRBV30	-	many	TRBJ1-1	TGTGCCTGGAGCGACAGACTGAACACTGAAGCTTTCTTT	CAWSDRLNTEAFF
TRBV6-4	-	-	TRBJ2-7	TGTGCCAGCAGTGAAGTAGGACAGAAGTACGAGCAGTACTTC	CASSEVGQKYEQYF
TRBV28	TRBD1	-	TRBJ2-7	TGTGCCAGCAGTTCAAGACAGGGATGGTACGAGCAGTACTTC	CASSSRQGWYEQYF
TRBV19	-	-	TRBJ1-4	TGTGCCAGTAGTACAGAGGGACGGCGTGGTGAAAAACTGTTTTTT	CASSTEGRRGEKLFF
TRBV7-2	-	once	TRBJ2-3	TGTGCCAGCAGCCAGCGTATAGATACGCAGTATTTT	CASSQRIDTQYF
TRBV7-9	-	-	TRBJ2-7	TGTGCCAGCAGCTTAGCGGAGGGGGAGGGCCGTTACGAGCAGTACTTC	CASSLAEGEGRYEQYF
TRBV6-1	TRBD1	-	TRBJ2-7	TGTGCCAGCAGGCACGGGACAGGCGTCTACGAGCAGTACTTC	CASRHGTGVYEQYF
TRBV5-1	-	-	TRBJ2-1	TGCGCCAGCAGCTTGGGGGAGGTAGCCAGCTCCTACAATGAGCAGTTCTTC	CASSLGEVASSYNEQFF
TRBV18	-	-	TRBJ2-7	TGTGCCAGCTCACCAACAGGGAGCTCCTACGAGCAGTACTTC	CASSPTGSSYEQYF
TRBV28	-	-	TRBJ1-2	TGTGCCAGCAGTCCCCAACTAATCTATGGCTACACCTTC	CASSPQLIYGYTF
TRBV13	TRBD1	-	TRBJ2-7	TGTGCCAGCAGCTCCGCCGCGAGGGACAGGGGGTTCTACGAGCAGTACTTC	CASSSAARDRGFYEQYF
TRBV30	TRBD2	-	TRBJ2-7	TGTGCCTGGAGTGTAGTGCTAGCGGAGAACTACGAGCAGTACTTC	CAWSVVLAENYEQYF
TRBV28	TRBD2	-	TRBJ2-1	TGTGCCAGCAGTTTTGGGGCAAGCGGGAGCTCCTACAATGAGCAGTTCTTC	CASSFGASGSSYNEQFF
TRBV5-6	-	-	TRBJ1-2	TGTGCCAGCAGCTTGAACGTCCATGGCTACACCTTC	CASSLNVHGYTF
TRBV5-5	TRBD2	-	TRBJ2-7	TGTGCTAGCGGGGGAAGCTCCTACGAGCAGTACTTC	CASGGSSYEQYF
TRBV4-1	-	-	TRBJ1-3	TGCGCCAGCAGCCAAGGAGGGGGATCTGGAAACACCATATATTTT	CASSQGGGSGNTIYF
TRBV30	-	once	TRBJ2-7	TGTGCCTGGAGTCCCGGACCCTACGAGCAGTACTTC	CAWSPGPYEQYF